What follows describes a single T cell receptor (beta chain). There were TCR beta CDR3 regions amplified from RNA transcripts. First-round RT-PCR with HTBI primers amplified the TCR CDR3 region. Using its own MiXCR run on the multiplex PCR reads, TCRdb lists one record per CDR3 protein. The sample has 500,000 to 600,000 distinct CDR3 sequences; roughly 46% are singletons. The entry originates in a study of T cells in Graves' hyperthyroidism and ophthalmopathy. Graves' hyperthyroidism without ophthalmopathy progression within 18 months was termed stable. Uncontrolled infection, other autoimmune disease, pregnancy or lactation disqualified patients from enrolment. Germline V gene sequence: CDR1 MGHRA, CDR2 YSYEKL. The J segment lost 2 bases and the V segment lost 2 bases, leaving 5 bases of the junction unmatched. This CDR3 contains 16 residues.

This TCR derives from a woman younger than 30 with Graves' hyperthyroidism. The sequencing sample was made of peripheral blood or thyroid tissue (not recorded which). This chain joins TRBV4-1 and TRBJ2-7; 11 bases are a match to TRBD2. The CDR3 DNA reads as TGCGCCAGCAGCCAACCGGGACTAGCGGCCCCCTACGAGCAGTACTTC. Protein sequence: CASSQPGLAAPYEQYF.